A single sample gave rise to the 12 T cell receptor beta chains below, sequenced in a study of control samples from healthy donors and cancer patients. This table comes from immunoSEQ multiplex PCR, and its TCRdb copy is limited to in-frame clones, with some not included. The sample holds about 50,000 clones; around nine tenths are singletons and the top ten take about 0.8%. What was sequenced was PBMCs. Every receptor here comes from a man aged 25 to 40 with colorectal cancer.

The chain employs TRBV6-6 and TRBJ2-7; D remains ambiguous. Germline values: CDR1 MNHNY, CDR2 SVGAGI (reference sequence). V lost 5 bases to trimming and J lost 0 bases, with 8 bases between them. This CDR3 region has 13 residues. CDR3 nucleotide sequence: TGTGCCAGCAGTGTATCAAGCTCCTACGAGCAGTACGTC. It yields the protein CASSVSSSYEQYV.

V is TRBV18 and J is TRBJ1-3; 8 positions agree with TRBD1. The CDR3 is 14 residues long. V dropped 2 bases and J dropped 6; count of bases not matched to a gene: 3. Looked up from germline, CDR1 is KGHSH and CDR2 is LQKENI. The CDR3 here is CASSPSGGENTIYF. The CDR3 DNA follows: TGTGCCAGCTCACCATCAGGGGGCGAAAACACCATATATTTT. The complete variable domain, with remaining parts taken from reference TRBV18 and TRBJ1-3, reads NAGVMQNPRHLVRRRGQEARLRCSPMKGHSHVYWYRQLPEEGLKFMVYLQKENIIDESGMPKERFSAEFPKEGPSILRIQQVVRGDSAAYFCASSPSGGENTIYFGEGSWLTVV.

The chain combines TRBV6-1 with TRBJ2-2, with a weak D call TRBD2 (7 bases). The CDR3 extends over 23 amino acids. V was shortened by 2 bases and J by 3 bases, with 34 bases between the two germline ends. The V gene's germline CDR1 is MNHNS and CDR2 SASEGT. The CDR3, as DNA: TGTGCCAGCAGTGAAACGATCCAACGTAGCGGTTTTGTCGGGGGGCGCGACACCGGGGAGCTGTTTTTT. Its protein product is CASSETIQRSGFVGGRDTGELFF.

The chain joins TRBV7-2 to TRBJ1-3; possible D gene TRBD1, 6 bases. Germline V gene lookup returns CDR1 SGHTA and CDR2 FQGNSA. V was trimmed by 2 bases and J by 8 bases, leaving 10 bases between them. This CDR3 is 13 amino acids long. In DNA form, the CDR3 reads TGTGCCAGCAGCTTAAACAGGGTGGACACCATATATTTT. It is translated as CASSLNRVDTIYF.

The sample holds one count of this clone. CDR3 nucleotide sequence: TGTGCCAGCAGTGAACTGACAGGGTTATATAATTCACCCCTCCACTTT. It yields the protein CASSELTGLYNSPLHF. This chain connects TRBV6-1 to TRBJ1-6; 7 positions agree with TRBD1. Looked up from germline, CDR1 is MNHNS and CDR2 is SASEGT. CDR3 length: 16 amino acids. J lost 4 bases, V lost 2 bases, and 5 bases had no gene match.

The chain employs TRBV27 and TRBJ2-7; perhaps TRBD2 as D (6 bases). Trimming stripped 5 bases from V and 10 bases from J, with 18 bases between. Germline-derived CDR1 and CDR2 are MNHEY and SMNVEV (reference sequence). The CDR3 sequence is 13 residues long. Here the CDR3 DNA reads TGTGCCAGCAGTCCGCGGGACGGCGGTCGTCAGTACTTC. As protein: CASSPRDGGRQYF.

This clone was counted a single time. V is TRBV5-1 and J is TRBJ1-2; 9 bases align to TRBD1. Germline values: CDR1 SGHRS, CDR2 YFSETQ. Germline trimming cut 4 bases from V and 8 bases from J; bases unmatched to any gene: 6. The CDR3 spans 13 residues. The CDR3 region is CASSPDRGGGYTF. DNA of the CDR3: TGCGCCAGCAGCCCGGACAGGGGAGGGGGCTACACCTTC.

This chain connects TRBV19 to TRBJ2-3; TRBD2 matches at 9 bases. Germline-derived CDR1 and CDR2 are LNHDA and SQIVND (reference sequence). After removal of 3 bases from V and 5 bases from J, the junction contained 12 bases not matched to a gene. The CDR3 runs to 17 residues. CDR3 protein: CASSISLPGLARDTQYF. For the CDR3, the DNA is TGTGCCAGTAGTATCTCCCTACCGGGACTAGCACGAGATACGCAGTATTTT.

The chain couples TRBV27 to TRBJ1-1; D is unclear. CDR1 and CDR2 (germline): MNHEY, SMNVEV (reference sequence). The V end lost 5 bases, the J end lost 2 bases, and 12 bases lay between the germline ends. CDR3 length: 14 residues. The CDR3 spells CASSPLSANTEAFF. The CDR3 bases are TGTGCCAGCAGTCCTCTGAGTGCCAACACTGAAGCTTTCTTT.

The V call is TRBV2, the J call TRBJ2-1; 9 bases fit TRBD2. The CDR3 is made up of 16 amino acids. The germline V gene encodes CDR1 SNHLY and CDR2 FYNNEI. Losses at the gene ends were 6 bases for V and 2 bases for J; bases not matched to a gene: 8. This chain's CDR3 is CASSGRGGLPYNEQFF. Here the CDR3 DNA reads TGTGCCAGCAGCGGGCGGGGGGGACTCCCCTACAATGAGCAGTTCTTC.

V is TRBV5-4 and J is TRBJ2-7; 9 nucleotides align to TRBD1. The CDR3 totals 15 residues. From germline, CDR1 is SGHNT and CDR2 YYREEE (reference sequence). V was clipped by 4 bases and J by 2 bases; unmatched bases: 7. This chain's CDR3 is CASSHRDRVPYEQYF. CDR3 nucleotides: TGTGCCAGCAGCCACCGGGACAGGGTGCCCTACGAGCAGTACTTC.

J is TRBJ1-4 and V is TRBV2; TRBD1 agrees at 7 bases. V lost 8 bases and J lost 0; bases outside the gene matches: 3. From germline, CDR1 is SNHLY and CDR2 FYNNEI. The CDR3 length is 14 residues. CDR3 region: CASRDSSTNEKLFF. CDR3 DNA: TGTGCCAGCCGGGACAGTTCAACTAATGAAAAACTGTTTTTT.